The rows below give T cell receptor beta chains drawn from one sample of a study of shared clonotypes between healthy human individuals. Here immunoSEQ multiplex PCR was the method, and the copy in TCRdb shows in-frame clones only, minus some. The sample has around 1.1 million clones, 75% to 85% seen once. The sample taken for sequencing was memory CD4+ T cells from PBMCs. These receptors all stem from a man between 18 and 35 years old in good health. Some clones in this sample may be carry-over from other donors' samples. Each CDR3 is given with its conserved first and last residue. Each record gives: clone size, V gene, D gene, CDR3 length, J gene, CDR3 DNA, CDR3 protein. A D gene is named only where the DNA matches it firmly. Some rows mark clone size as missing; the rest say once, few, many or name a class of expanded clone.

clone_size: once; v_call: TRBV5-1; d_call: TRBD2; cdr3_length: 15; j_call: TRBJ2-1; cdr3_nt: TGCGCCAGCAGCCGGGGACTAGCGGGACACAATGAGCAGTTCTTC; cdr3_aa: CASSRGLAGHNEQFF
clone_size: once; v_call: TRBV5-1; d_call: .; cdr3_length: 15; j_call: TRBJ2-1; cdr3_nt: TGCGCCAGCAGCTTGGAAGGTGGGTCCAGGGATGAGCAGTTCTTC; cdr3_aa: CASSLEGGSRDEQFF
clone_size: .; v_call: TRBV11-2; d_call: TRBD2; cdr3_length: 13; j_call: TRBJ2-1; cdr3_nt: TGTGCCAGCAGCTTAGGGACTAGCGGAAAGCAGTTCTTC; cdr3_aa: CASSLGTSGKQFF
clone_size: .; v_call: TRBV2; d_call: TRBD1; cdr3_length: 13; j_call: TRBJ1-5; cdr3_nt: TGTGCCAGCAGGGACAGGGCCCTAGGGCCCCAGCATTTT; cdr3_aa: CASRDRALGPQHF
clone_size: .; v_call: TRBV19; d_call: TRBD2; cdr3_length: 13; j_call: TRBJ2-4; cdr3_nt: TGTGCCACCCGACTAGCGGGAGTGGGCATTCAGTACTTC; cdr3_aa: CATRLAGVGIQYF
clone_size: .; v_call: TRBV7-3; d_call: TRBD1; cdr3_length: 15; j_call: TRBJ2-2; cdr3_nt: TGTGCCAGCAGCCCGGGACAGGGTGGCACCGGGGAGCTGTTTTTT; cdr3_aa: CASSPGQGGTGELFF
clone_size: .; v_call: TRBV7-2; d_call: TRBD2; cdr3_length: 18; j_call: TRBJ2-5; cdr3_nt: TGTGCCAGCAGCTTAGAGTTGCCTAGCGGGAGGGCGGGGGAGACCCAGTACTTC; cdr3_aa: CASSLELPSGRAGETQYF
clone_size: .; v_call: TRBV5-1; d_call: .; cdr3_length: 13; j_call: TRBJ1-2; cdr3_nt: TGCGCCAGCAGCCCCACGGGTATCGGTGGCTACACCTTC; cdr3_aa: CASSPTGIGGYTF
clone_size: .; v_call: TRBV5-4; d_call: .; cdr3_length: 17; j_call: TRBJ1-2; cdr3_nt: TGTGCCAGCACCAGCAAGGCCGGGACCGGGATCCTCTATGGCTACACCTTC; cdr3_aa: CASTSKAGTGILYGYTF
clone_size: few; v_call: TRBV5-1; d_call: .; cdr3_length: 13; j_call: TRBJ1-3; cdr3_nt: TGCGCCAGCAGGCAGGGCTCTGGAAACACCATATATTTT; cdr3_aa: CASRQGSGNTIYF
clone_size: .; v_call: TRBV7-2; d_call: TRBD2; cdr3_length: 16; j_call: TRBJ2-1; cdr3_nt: TGTGCCAGCAGCCCCCTGGGGGTTAGCGGGAGCAATGAGCAGTTCTTC; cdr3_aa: CASSPLGVSGSNEQFF
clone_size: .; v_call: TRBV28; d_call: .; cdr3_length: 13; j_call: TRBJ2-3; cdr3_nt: TGTGCCAGCAGGGCGGGTGGGGCAGATACGCAGTATTTT; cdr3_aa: CASRAGGADTQYF
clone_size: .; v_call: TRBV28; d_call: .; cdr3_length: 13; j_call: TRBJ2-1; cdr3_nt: TGTGCCAGCACAGGGTTCTCCTACAATGAGCAGTTCTTC; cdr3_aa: CASTGFSYNEQFF
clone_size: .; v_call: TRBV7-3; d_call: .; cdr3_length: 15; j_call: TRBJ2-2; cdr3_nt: TGTGCCAGCAGCTTAAGGCGGGACGGCACCGGGGAGCTGTTTTTT; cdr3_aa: CASSLRRDGTGELFF
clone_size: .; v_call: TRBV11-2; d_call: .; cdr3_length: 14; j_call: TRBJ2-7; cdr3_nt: TGTGCCAGCAGCTTACCCGGGTCCTACTACGAGCAGTACTTC; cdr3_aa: CASSLPGSYYEQYF
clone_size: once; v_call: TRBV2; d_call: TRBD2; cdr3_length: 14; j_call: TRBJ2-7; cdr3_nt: TGTGCCAGCAGTGGGACTAGCGGGAGGGGCGAGCAGTACTTC; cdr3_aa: CASSGTSGRGEQYF
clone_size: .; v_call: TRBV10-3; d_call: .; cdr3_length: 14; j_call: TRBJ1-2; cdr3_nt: TGTGCCATCAGTGAGAGTGGGGGAGCCTATGGCTACACCTTC; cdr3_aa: CAISESGGAYGYTF
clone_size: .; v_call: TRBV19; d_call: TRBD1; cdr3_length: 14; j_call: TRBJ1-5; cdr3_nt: TGTGCCAGTACCCCGGACAGGGGGGATCAGCCCCAGCATTTT; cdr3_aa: CASTPDRGDQPQHF
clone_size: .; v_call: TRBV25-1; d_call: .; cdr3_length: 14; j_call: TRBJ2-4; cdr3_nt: TGTGCCAGCAGTGAATTATCGGGGCGAAACATTCAGTACTTC; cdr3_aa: CASSELSGRNIQYF
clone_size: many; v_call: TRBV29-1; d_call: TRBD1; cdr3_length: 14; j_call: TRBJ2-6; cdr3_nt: TGCAGCGTCCCCCAGGGGGCTGGGGCCAACGTCCTGACTTTC; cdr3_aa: CSVPQGAGANVLTF
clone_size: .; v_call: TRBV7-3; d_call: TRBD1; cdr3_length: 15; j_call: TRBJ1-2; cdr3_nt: TGTGCCAGCGGCGCAGGGGACAGGGGGAACGTTGGCTACACCTTC; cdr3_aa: CASGAGDRGNVGYTF
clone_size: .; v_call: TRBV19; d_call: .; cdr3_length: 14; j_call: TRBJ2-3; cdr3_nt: TGTGCCAGTAGTCCCATGAGGGGAACAGATACGCAGTATTTT; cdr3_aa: CASSPMRGTDTQYF
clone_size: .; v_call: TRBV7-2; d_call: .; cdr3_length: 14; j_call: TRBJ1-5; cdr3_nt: TGTGCCAGCAGCTTAGAAGGCCCCCCCCAGCCCCAGCATTTT; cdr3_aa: CASSLEGPPQPQHF
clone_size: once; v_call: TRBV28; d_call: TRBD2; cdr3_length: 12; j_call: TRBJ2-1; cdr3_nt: TGTGCCAGCAGTTCCCCCCCGGGAGGAGAGTTCTTC; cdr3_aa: CASSSPPGGEFF
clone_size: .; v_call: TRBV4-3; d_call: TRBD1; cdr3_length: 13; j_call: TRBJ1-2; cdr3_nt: TGCGCCAGCAGCCGGGACAGGATCTATGGCTACACCTTC; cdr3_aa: CASSRDRIYGYTF
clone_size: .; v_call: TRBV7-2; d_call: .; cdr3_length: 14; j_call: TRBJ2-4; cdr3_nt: TGTGCCAGCAGCTTAGGGGCAGCTCGGAGCATTCAGTACTTC; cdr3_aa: CASSLGAARSIQYF
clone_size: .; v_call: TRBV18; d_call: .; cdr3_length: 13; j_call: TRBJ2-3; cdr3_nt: TGTGCCAGCTCCCAGATTGGAGCAGATACGCAGTATTTT; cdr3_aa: CASSQIGADTQYF
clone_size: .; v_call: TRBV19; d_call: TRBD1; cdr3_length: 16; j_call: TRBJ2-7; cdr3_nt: TGTGCCAGTAGAACAGCCGGGACAGGGGGCGCCCACGAGCAGTACTTC; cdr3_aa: CASRTAGTGGAHEQYF
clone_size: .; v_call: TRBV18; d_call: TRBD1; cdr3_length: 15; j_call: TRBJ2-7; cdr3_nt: TGTGCCAGCTCACCACTGGGCAGGGGACAGGACGAGCAGTACTTC; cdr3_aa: CASSPLGRGQDEQYF
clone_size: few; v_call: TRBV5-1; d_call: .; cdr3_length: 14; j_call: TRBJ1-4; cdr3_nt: TGCGCCAGCAGCTTGGACGGGCCCCCCGAAAAACTGTTTTTT; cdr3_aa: CASSLDGPPEKLFF
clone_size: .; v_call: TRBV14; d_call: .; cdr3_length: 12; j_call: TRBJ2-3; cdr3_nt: TGTGCCAGCAGCCAAGCAAAGGGGGCGCAGTATTTT; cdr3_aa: CASSQAKGAQYF
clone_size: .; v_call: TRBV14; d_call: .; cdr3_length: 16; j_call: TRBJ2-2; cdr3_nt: TGTGCCAGCAGCCAAGATCAGTGGCCGTTTCCCGGGGAGCTGTTTTTT; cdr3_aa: CASSQDQWPFPGELFF
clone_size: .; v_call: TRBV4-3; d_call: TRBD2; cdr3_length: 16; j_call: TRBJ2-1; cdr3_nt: TGCGCCAGCAGCCACCTTGGACTAGCGGTCTACAATGAGCAGTTCTTC; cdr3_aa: CASSHLGLAVYNEQFF
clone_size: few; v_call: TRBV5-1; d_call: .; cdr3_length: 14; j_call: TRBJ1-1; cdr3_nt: TGCGCCAGCAGCTTGGGGGGCATGAACACTGAAGCTTTCTTT; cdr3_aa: CASSLGGMNTEAFF
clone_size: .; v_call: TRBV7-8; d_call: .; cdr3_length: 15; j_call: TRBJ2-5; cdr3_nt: TGTGCCAGCAGCTTAGGCCTGCACCCTGGAGAGACCCAGTACTTC; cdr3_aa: CASSLGLHPGETQYF
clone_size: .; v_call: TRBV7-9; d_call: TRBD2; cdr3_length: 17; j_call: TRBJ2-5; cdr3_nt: TGTGCCAGCAGCTTATACAGAGGAGGGAGGGCCCAAGAGACCCAGTACTTC; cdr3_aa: CASSLYRGGRAQETQYF
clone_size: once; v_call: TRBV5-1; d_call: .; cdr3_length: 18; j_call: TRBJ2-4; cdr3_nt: TGCGCCAGCAGCTTGGATCCCAGGGGGGTGGCAGCCAAAAACATTCAGTACTTC; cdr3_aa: CASSLDPRGVAAKNIQYF
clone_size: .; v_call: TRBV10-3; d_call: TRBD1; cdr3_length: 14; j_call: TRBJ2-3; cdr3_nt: TGTGCCATCACTAAGACAGGGGCGGCAGATACGCAGTATTTT; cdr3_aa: CAITKTGAADTQYF
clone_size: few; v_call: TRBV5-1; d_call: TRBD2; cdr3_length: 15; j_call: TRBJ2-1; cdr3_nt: TGCGCCAGCAGCTTTGCATTAGCGGGAGGCAATGAGCAGTTCTTC; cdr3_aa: CASSFALAGGNEQFF
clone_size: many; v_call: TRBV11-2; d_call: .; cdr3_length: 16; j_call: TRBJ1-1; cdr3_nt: TGTGCCAGCAGCTTCGGGTCTTCACTGAGGAACACTGAAGCTTTCTTT; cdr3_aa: CASSFGSSLRNTEAFF
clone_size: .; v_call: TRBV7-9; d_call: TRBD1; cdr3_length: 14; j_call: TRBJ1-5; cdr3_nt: TGTGCCAGCAGCGTGACAGGGACTGGGCAGCCCCAGCATTTT; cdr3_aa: CASSVTGTGQPQHF
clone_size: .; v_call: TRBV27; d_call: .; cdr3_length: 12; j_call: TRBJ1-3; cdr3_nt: TGTGCCAACGGGGACGGAAGGAGTGGGATATATTTT; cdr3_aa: CANGDGRSGIYF
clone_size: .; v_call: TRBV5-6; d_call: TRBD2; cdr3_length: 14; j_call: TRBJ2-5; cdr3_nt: TGTGCCAGCAGGGTGGTAGCGGGAACAGAGACCCAGTACTTC; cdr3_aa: CASRVVAGTETQYF
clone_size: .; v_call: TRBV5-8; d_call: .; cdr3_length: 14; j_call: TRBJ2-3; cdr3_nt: TGTGCCAGCAGCCCAAGCTCGGGACGAGGTACGCAGTATTTT; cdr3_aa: CASSPSSGRGTQYF
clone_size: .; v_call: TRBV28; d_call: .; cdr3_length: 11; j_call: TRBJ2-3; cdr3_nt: TGTGCCAGCATAGACGCAGATACGCAGTATTTT; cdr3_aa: CASIDADTQYF
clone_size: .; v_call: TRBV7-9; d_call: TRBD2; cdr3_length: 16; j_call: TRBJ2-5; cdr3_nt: TGTGCCAGCAGCTTGTTAGCGGGGCGGAGGTCGGAGACCCAGTACTTC; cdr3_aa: CASSLLAGRRSETQYF
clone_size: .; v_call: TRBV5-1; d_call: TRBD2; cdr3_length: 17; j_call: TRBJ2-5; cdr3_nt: TGCGCCAGCAGCACGGGCGGACTAGCGGGAGAAGGAGAGACCCAGTACTTC; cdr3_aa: CASSTGGLAGEGETQYF
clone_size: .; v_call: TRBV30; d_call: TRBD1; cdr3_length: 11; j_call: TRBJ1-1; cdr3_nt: TGTGCCTGTGGGACAGGGGCCGAAGCTTTCTTT; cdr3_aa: CACGTGAEAFF
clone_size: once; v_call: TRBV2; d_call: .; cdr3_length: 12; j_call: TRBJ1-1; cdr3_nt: TGTGCCAGCAGTGAAGCCGGTTGGGGGGCTTTCTTT; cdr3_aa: CASSEAGWGAFF
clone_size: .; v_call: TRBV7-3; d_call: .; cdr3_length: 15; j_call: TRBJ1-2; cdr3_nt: TGTGTCAGCAGCCCGGGGGCAGGGCAAAACTATGGCTACACCTTC; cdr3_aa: CVSSPGAGQNYGYTF